Presented here are 21 T cell receptor beta chains from one specimen sequenced in a study of tumor-infiltrating lymphocytes in primary liver carcinoma. Extraction also yielded germline DNA, while blood RNA was obtained from unsorted whole blood. TCR beta cDNA was reverse-transcribed from 500 to 550 ng of total RNA. The reaction used a constant-region primer and ProtoScript II reverse transcriptase. The TCR beta library was amplified through three nested multiplex PCR rounds in a modified ARM-PCR procedure. The two initial PCR rounds, nine to eleven cycles each, used TRBV1-TRBV30 forward and C-beta reverse primers. TCRdb called the multiplex PCR reads again in MiXCR, with one record for every CDR3 protein. The sample lists about 320,000 distinct CDR3 sequences; 65% were seen once. Source material: peripheral blood. The receptors shown here come from a man in his forties with primary liver carcinoma and hepatitis B virus infection.

As regards this clonotype: This may stem from a read error, because a much larger clone lies one nucleotide away. V gene TRBV4-2 combines with J gene TRBJ2-2; unclear D gene. V was pared by 5 bases and J by 0 bases, with 7 bases between. The CDR3 sequence is 14 residues long. CDR1 is LGHNA and CDR2 is YNFKEQ in the germline V gene. CDR3 in DNA: TGTGCCAGCAGCAGGCAACCGAACACCGGGGAGCTGTTTTTT. This translates into CASSRQPNTGELFF.

About this clonotype: A much larger clonotype is one base distant, so this may be a read error. The rearrangement joins TRBV6-1 to TRBJ2-4, with TRBD1 matching 7 bases. The CDR3 is 13 residues long. Per germline, CDR1 MNHNS and CDR2 SASEGT. CDR3 nucleotides: TGTGCCGGCAGGGGGATTCCCAAAAACATTCAGTACTTC. Residues: CAGRGIPKNIQYF.

Concerning this clonotype: It may be a read error: a sequence one base away is much more abundant. The chain employs TRBV5-4 and TRBJ2-7; weak D call: TRBD1 (6 bases). This CDR3 contains 13 residues. Germline V gene lookup returns CDR1 SGHNT and CDR2 YYREEE (reference sequence). CDR3 bases: TGTGCCAGCAGACGGGACCCACAGGGCGAGGAGTACTTC. Translation gives CASRRDPQGEEYF.

Comments on this clonotype: This may arise from a read error, as a much more abundant clone is one base away. This rearrangement joins TRBV29-1 to TRBJ2-5; no firm D call. CDR3 length: 12 residues. Germline V CDR1 and CDR2: SQVTM, ANQGSEA. CDR3 sequence: CGVGTLGETQYF. The DNA of the CDR3 is TGCGGCGTTGGAACTCTCGGGGAGACCCAGTACTTC.

This clonotype was counted once. At one end the junction does not follow the germline gene, possibly because of a read error. The chain has TRBV11-3 and TRBJ2-2; perhaps D is TRBD1 or TRBD2 (6 bases each). CDR3 length: 15 amino acids. Per the germline V gene, CDR1 is SGHNT and CDR2 is YENEEA. The CDR3 DNA reads as TGTCCCAGCAGCTTTGGACAGCGGGCGATCGGGGAGCTGTTTTTT. Its protein product is CPSSFGQRAIGELFF. Combining the CDR3 with reference TRBV11-3 and TRBJ2-2 gives the whole variable domain EAGVVQSPRYKIIEKKQPVAFWCNPISGHNTLYWYLQNLGQGPELLIRYENEEAVDDSQLPKDRFSAERLKGVDSTLKIQPAELGDSAVYLCPSSFGQRAIGELFFGEGSRLTVL.

In this sample, this clonotype turned up many times. CDR3 DNA: TGTGCCAGCAGCGCGGGGAGGATTTCAGAGACCCAGTACTTC. Its protein product is CASSAGRISETQYF. The chain links TRBV7-8 to TRBJ2-5; maybe TRBD2 (6 bases). V shed 5 bases and J shed 4 bases, with 14 bases lying between them. CDR1 is SGHVS and CDR2 is FQNEAQ in the germline V gene. The CDR3 spans 14 residues.

This clonotype was picked up many times. The chain carries TRBV29-1 and TRBJ2-7; 7 bases match TRBD1. V was pared by 1 base and J by 2 bases, with 11 bases of the junction left unmatched. The CDR3 contains 16 residues. Looked up from germline, CDR1 is SQVTM and CDR2 is ANQGSEA. CDR3 in DNA: TGCAGCGTTGAAGGACGAAAGGGGGCGATCCCCTACGAGCAGTACTTC. Its protein is CSVEGRKGAIPYEQYF.

A single count supports this clonotype. A read error is possible here, since a much larger clone lies one base away. The CDR3 does not end in the conserved phenylalanine or tryptophan, so this is likely a read error. This chain's CDR3 is CASSQGGSGRGYNEQFL. The CDR3 region has the DNA TGTGCCAGCAGCCAAGGAGGGAGCGGGAGAGGGTACAATGAGCAGTTCTTA. The chain recombines TRBV4-2 with TRBJ2-1; 8 bases are shared with TRBD2. J lost 4 bases, V lost 1 base, and 9 bases had no gene match. CDR1 is LGHNA, CDR2 YNFKEQ, per germline. The CDR3 is 17 residues long.

About this clonotype: A much larger clone differs by one base, so this may be a read error. The CDR3 protein is CASSQRRGETQYF. DNA for the CDR3: TGCGCCAGCAGCCAGCGAAGGGGGGAGACCCAGTACTTC. The chain couples TRBV4-1 to TRBJ2-5; weak D call: TRBD1 (6 bases). Germline loops: CDR1 MGHRA, CDR2 YSYEKL. The V end lost 3 bases, the J end lost 5 bases, and 10 bases lay between the germline ends. This CDR3 spans 13 amino acids.

The chain employs TRBV28 and TRBJ2-7; the D call may be TRBD1 or TRBD2 (5 bases each). The V end was cut by 6 bases, the J end by 3 bases, with 15 bases between. The germline V gene encodes CDR1 MDHEN and CDR2 SYDVKM. CDR3 length: 14 residues. DNA for the CDR3: TGTGCCAGCAGCCCCATGAGGGGCAACTACGAGCAGTACTTC. This sequence encodes CASSPMRGNYEQYF. The full variable domain, completed using reference TRBV28 and TRBJ2-7, is DVKVTQSSRYLVKRTGEKVFLECVQDMDHENMFWYRQDPGLGLRLIYFSYDVKMKEKGDIPEGYSVSREKKERFSLILESASTNQTSMYLCASSPMRGNYEQYFGPGTRLTVT.

Comment on this clonotype: A much bigger clone sits one base away, suggesting this may be a read error. The chain couples TRBV6-1 to TRBJ2-6; 7 nucleotides line up with TRBD1. Germline-derived CDR1 and CDR2 are MNHNS and SASEGT. Losses at the gene ends were 4 bases for V and 2 bases for J; bases not matched to a gene: 5. CDR3 size: 16 residues. The CDR3 protein is CASSARGTAGANVLTF. DNA of the CDR3: TGTGCCAGCAGTGCTCGAGGGACAGCTGGGGCCAACGTCCTGACTTTC.

In regard to this clonotype: Sequence at one end of the junction differs from germline and may be a read error. CDR3 protein: CASQQFSRGSQPQRF. In DNA form, the CDR3 reads TGTGCCAGCCAGCAGTTTTCAAGGGGTAGTCAGCCCCAGCGTTTT. The rearrangement joins TRBV6-5 to TRBJ1-5, with a weak D call TRBD1 (5 bases). This CDR3 is built from 15 residues. Germline V gene data show CDR1 as MNHEY and CDR2 as SVGAGI.

This rearrangement joins TRBV10-3 to TRBJ1-2; D uncertain. Germline V gives CDR1 ENHRY, CDR2 SYGVKD. Trimming stripped 7 bases from V and 6 bases from J, with 18 bases between. The length of the CDR3 is 14 residues. The CDR3 DNA reads as TGTGCCATCACTCTAGATCCCTGGGGTCATGGCTACACCTTC. This sequence encodes CAITLDPWGHGYTF.

This clonotype showed up just once. The junction departs from the called germline gene at one end, perhaps through a read error. The chain carries TRBV9 and TRBJ2-3; TRBD2 agrees at 10 bases. Germline loops: CDR1 SGDLS, CDR2 YYNGEE. The length of the CDR3 is 16 residues. CDR3 sequence: CASSVGSSGSTDTQCF. The CDR3 DNA reads as TGTGCCAGCAGCGTAGGATCTAGCGGGAGCACAGATACGCAGTGTTTT. Looking up the rest from reference TRBV9 and TRBJ2-3 gives the full variable domain: DSGVTQTPKHLITATGQRVTLRCSPRSGDLSVYWYQQSLDQGLQFLIQYYNGEERAKGNILERFSAQQFPDLHSELNLSSLELGDSALYFCASSVGSSGSTDTQCFGPGTRLTVL.

About this clonotype itself: Just one base apart from a much larger clone, this may be a read error. This chain connects TRBV6-1 to TRBJ1-1; D gene unclear. Germline-derived CDR1 and CDR2 are MNHNS and SASEGT. Trimming took off 8 bases at V and 4 bases at J, with 14 bases between the two ends. The length of the CDR3 is 13 residues. CDR3: CASLPLVGTEAFF. Here the CDR3 DNA reads TGTGCCAGCCTCCCGTTGGTCGGCACTGAAGCTTTCTTT.

This chain joins TRBV24-1 and TRBJ1-1; D is possibly TRBD1 (5 bases). Germline V gene data show CDR1 as KGHDR and CDR2 as SFDVKD. The CDR3 runs to 13 residues. Trimming cost V 4 bases and J 6 bases, with 11 bases left between them. The CDR3 protein is CATSEAGIAEAFF. CDR3 nucleotides: TGTGCCACCAGTGAGGCAGGGATCGCTGAAGCTTTCTTT.

This clonotype was detected ten times or more. The rearrangement joins TRBV6-1 to TRBJ2-5; D not resolved. In germline, CDR1 is MNHNS, CDR2 SASEGT. V gave up 6 bases and J gave up 5 bases, with 13 bases separating them. The CDR3 consists of 13 residues. The CDR3 reads CASSRVSWETQYF. The CDR3 DNA is TGTGCCAGCAGCCGAGTATCGTGGGAGACCCAGTACTTC.

The chain employs TRBV6-5 and TRBJ2-7; 9 bases line up with TRBD1. J was trimmed by 8 bases and V by 5 bases; bases with no gene match: 16. The CDR3 runs to 16 residues. Germline CDR1 reads MNHEY; CDR2 reads SVGAGI. The CDR3 coding sequence is TGTGCCAGCAGTAACCTACAGGGGGCGAAACTAGCCAAGCAGTACTTC. Translating gives CASSNLQGAKLAKQYF.

As concerns this clonotype: With a much larger clone just one base away, this may be a read error. The chain carries TRBV29-1 and TRBJ2-5; 7 bases agree with TRBD1. The CDR3 length is 13 residues. V was clipped by 3 bases and J by 5 bases; unmatched bases: 6. Germline CDR1 and CDR2: SQVTM and ANQGSEA. The DNA for the CDR3 is TGCAGCGTTGACGGACTCAGGGGGGAGACCCAGTACTTC. Its translation: CSVDGLRGETQYF.

Comment on this clonotype: A much larger clonotype is one base distant, so this may be a read error. This chain connects TRBV4-2 to TRBJ2-1, with 11 bases matching TRBD2. This CDR3 is built from 18 residues. From germline, CDR1 is LGHNA and CDR2 YNFKEQ. The CDR3 here is CDSSQVGGSGRGNNEQFF. The DNA for the CDR3 is TGTGACAGCAGCCAAGTGGGGGGTAGCGGGAGGGGAAACAATGAGCAGTTCTTC.

This clonotype was counted many times. The genes are TRBV29-1 and TRBJ2-5, with unresolved D. Germline CDR1 SQVTM, CDR2 ANQGSEA. The CDR3 runs to 12 residues. Trimming shortened V by 0 bases and J by 4 bases, and 6 bases separated the two germline ends. The CDR3 loop reads CSVEEGGETQYF. The CDR3 DNA follows: TGCAGCGTTGAAGAGGGTGGAGAGACCCAGTACTTC. The variable domain in full, completed from reference TRBV29-1 and TRBJ2-5, reads SAVISQKPSRDICQRGTSLTIQCQVDSQVTMMFWYRQQPGQSLTLIATANQGSEATYESGFVIDKFPISRPNLTFSTLTVSNMSPEDSSIYLCSVEEGGETQYFGPGTRLLVL.